This TCR beta chain was observed in a study of T cells in Graves' hyperthyroidism and ophthalmopathy. These patients, aged 18 to 65, had recently diagnosed hyperthyroidism lasting under 2 months. The study left out patients who had uncontrolled infection, other autoimmune disease, pregnancy or lactation. Trimming took 6 bases from V and 3 from J, leaving 18 bases between them. The CDR3 extends over 15 amino acids. Germline CDR1 is SGHDT and CDR2 is YYEEEE. Using RNA transcripts as the source, TCR beta CDR3 regions were amplified. HTBI primers were used for first-round RT-PCR of the TCR CDR3. TCRdb analysed the multiplex PCR reads with MiXCR anew, one entry per CDR3 protein. Of almost 600,000 distinct CDR3 sequences listed, under 60% are singletons.

Sequenced sample: peripheral blood or thyroid tissue (not recorded which). This chain uses TRBV5-6 with TRBJ1-2; D is ambiguous. The source of this sequence is a woman aged 18-29 years with Graves' hyperthyroidism. CDR3 residues: CASIPRANLDYGYTF. Written as DNA, the CDR3 is TGTGCCAGCATCCCGCGGGCTAACCTAGACTATGGCTACACCTTC.